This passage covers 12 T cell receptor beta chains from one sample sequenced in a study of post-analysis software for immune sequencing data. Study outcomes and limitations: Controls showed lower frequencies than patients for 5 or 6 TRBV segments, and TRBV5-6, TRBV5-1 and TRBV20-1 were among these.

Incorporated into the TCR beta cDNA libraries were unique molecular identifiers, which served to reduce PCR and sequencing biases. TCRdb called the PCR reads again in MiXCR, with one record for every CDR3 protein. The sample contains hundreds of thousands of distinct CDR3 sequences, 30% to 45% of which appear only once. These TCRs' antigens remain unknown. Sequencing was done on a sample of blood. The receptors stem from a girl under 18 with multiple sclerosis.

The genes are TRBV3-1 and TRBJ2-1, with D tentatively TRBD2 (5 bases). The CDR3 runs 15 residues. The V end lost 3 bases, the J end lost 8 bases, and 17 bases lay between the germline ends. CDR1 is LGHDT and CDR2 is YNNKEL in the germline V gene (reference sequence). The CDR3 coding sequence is TGTGCCAGCAGCCAGGGTCCCCTCGGGGTCTATGAGCAGTTCTTC. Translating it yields CASSQGPLGVYEQFF.

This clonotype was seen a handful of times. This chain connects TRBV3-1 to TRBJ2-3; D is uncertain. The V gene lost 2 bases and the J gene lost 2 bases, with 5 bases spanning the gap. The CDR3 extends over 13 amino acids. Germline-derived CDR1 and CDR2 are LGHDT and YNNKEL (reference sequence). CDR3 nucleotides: TGTGCCAGCAGCCAATATAACACAGATACGCAGTATTTT. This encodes CASSQYNTDTQYF.

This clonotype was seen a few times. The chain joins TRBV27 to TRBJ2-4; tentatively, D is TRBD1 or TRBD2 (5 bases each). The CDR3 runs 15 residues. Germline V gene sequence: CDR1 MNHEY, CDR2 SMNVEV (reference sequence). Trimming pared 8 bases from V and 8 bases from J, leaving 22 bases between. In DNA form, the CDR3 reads TGTGCCAGCTCAACGGGAATCGTCGTAGGGGACATTCAGTACTTC. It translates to CASSTGIVVGDIQYF.

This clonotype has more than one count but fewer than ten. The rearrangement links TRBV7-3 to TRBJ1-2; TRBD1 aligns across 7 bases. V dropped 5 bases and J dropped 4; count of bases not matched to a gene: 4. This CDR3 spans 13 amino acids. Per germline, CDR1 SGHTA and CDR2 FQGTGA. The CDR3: CASSQGVGYGYTF. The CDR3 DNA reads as TGTGCCAGCAGCCAGGGGGTGGGCTATGGCTACACCTTC.

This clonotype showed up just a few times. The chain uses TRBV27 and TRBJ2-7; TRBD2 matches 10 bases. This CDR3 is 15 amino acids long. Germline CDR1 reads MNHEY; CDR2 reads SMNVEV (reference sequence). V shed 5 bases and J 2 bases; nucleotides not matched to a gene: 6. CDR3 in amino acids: CASSPGLAYTYEQYF. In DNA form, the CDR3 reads TGTGCCAGCAGTCCGGGACTAGCGTATACCTACGAGCAGTACTTC.

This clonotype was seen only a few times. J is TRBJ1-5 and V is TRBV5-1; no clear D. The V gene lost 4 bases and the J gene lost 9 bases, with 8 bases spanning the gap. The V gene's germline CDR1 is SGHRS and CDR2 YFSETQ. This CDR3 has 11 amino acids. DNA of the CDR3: TGCGCCAGCAGCCCTAGCCGGCCCCAGCATTTT. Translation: CASSPSRPQHF. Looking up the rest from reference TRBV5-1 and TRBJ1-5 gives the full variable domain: KAGVTQTPRYLIKTRGQQVTLSCSPISGHRSVSWYQQTPGQGLQFLFEYFSETQRNKGNFPGRFSGRQFSNSRSEMNVSTLELGDSALYLCASSPSRPQHFGDGTRLSIL.

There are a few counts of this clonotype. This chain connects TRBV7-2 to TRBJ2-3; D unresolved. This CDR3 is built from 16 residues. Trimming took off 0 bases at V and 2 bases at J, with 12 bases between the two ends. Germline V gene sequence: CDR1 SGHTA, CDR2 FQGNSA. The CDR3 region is CASSLARAPDTDTQYF. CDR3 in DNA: TGTGCCAGCAGCTTAGCCCGGGCCCCCGACACAGATACGCAGTATTTT.

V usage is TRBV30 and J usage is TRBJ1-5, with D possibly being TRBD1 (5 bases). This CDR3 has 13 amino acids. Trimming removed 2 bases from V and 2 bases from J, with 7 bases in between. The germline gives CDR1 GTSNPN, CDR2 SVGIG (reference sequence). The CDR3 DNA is TGTGCCTGGAGTCTGGGGGGCAATCAGCCCCAGCATTTT. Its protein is CAWSLGGNQPQHF.

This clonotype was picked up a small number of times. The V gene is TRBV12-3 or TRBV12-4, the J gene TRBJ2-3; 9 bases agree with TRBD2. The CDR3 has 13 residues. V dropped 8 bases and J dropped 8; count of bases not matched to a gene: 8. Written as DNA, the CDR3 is TGTGCCAGCGGCGGGGGGGGCCCTAGTACGCAGTATTTT. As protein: CASGGGGPSTQYF.

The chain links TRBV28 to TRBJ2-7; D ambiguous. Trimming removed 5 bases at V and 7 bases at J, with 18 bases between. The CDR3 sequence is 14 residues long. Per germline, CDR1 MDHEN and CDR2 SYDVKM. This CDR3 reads CASSPLGIPREQYF. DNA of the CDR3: TGTGCCAGCAGTCCTCTTGGTATTCCGAGGGAGCAGTACTTC.

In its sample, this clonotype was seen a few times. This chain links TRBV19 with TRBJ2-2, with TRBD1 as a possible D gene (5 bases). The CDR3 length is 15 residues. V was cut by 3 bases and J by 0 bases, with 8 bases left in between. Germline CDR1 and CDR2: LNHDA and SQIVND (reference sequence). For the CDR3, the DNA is TGTGCCAGTAGTATGGGGCTGGCGAACACCGGGGAGCTGTTTTTT. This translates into CASSMGLANTGELFF. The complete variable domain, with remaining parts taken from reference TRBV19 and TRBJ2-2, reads DGGITQSPKYLFRKEGQNVTLSCEQNLNHDAMYWYRQDPGQGLRLIYYSQIVNDFQKGDIAEGYSVSREKKESFPLTVTSAQKNPTAFYLCASSMGLANTGELFFGEGSRLTVL.

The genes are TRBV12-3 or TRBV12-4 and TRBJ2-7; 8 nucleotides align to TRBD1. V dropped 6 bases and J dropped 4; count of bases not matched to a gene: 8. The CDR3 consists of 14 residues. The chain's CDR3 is CASSSWDRYYEQYF. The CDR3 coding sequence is TGTGCCAGCAGCTCCTGGGACAGGTATTACGAGCAGTACTTC.